Described below is a single T cell receptor beta chain sequence and its context. Its specificity is unknown. Germline assignment: CDR1 MDHEN and CDR2 SYDVKM. With 6 bases clipped from V and 0 bases from J, the junction kept 4 bases outside the gene matches. CDR3 length: 15 residues. Unsorted libraries were generated from 2 million PBMCs. These cells had been stored in RNAlater at -80 C. The data originate from a study of neurological immune-mediated disorders. General observations from the study: The greatest TCR clonal expansion occurred in HTLV-1-associated myelopathy and the least in multiple sclerosis, which fell below healthy controls.

TCRdb independently ran MiXCR on the 5' RACE reads; one entry per CDR3 protein. The table lists under 85,000 distinct CDR3 sequences, roughly 14% of them singletons. The receptor was isolated from a woman between 50 and 59 years old in good health. The chain employs TRBV28 and TRBJ2-3; TRBD1 aligns across 9 bases. The sample comprised PBMCs. CDR3: CASSGTGPSTDTQYF. CDR3 bases: TGTGCCAGCAGCGGGACAGGGCCCAGCACAGATACGCAGTATTTT.